This TCR beta chain was sequenced in a study of early T cells in non-severe SARS-CoV-2 infection. TCRdb redid the calling of the 5' RACE reads with MiXCR, one entry per CDR3 protein. The table includes tens of thousands of distinct CDR3 sequences, 10% to 15% detected once. V dropped 0 bases and J dropped 5; count of bases not matched to a gene: 10. There are 17 residues in the CDR3. Germline V CDR1 and CDR2: LGHNA, YSLEER. This clonotype has only a few counts. The TCR was taken from an adult who was a healthcare worker with PCR-confirmed SARS-CoV-2 infection or an uninfected control (not recorded which). The rearrangement uses TRBV4-3 and TRBJ2-1; 7 positions match TRBD2. The sample taken for sequencing was whole blood. DNA of the CDR3: TGCGCCAGCAGCCAAGATGTCGGCCTAGCGGCTGACAATGAGCAGTTCTTC. Translation: CASSQDVGLAADNEQFF.